What follows are 13 T cell receptor beta chains derived from one specimen sequenced in a study of T cell changes during pregnancy in multiple sclerosis. Measured with immunoSEQ multiplex PCR; TCRdb has only the in-frame clones, and not every one. The sample gives about 31,000 clones, about 88% of which show up once; about 5.8% is in the top ten. The material was CD8+ T cells from peripheral blood mononuclear cells, obtained in the second trimester of pregnancy. The receptors were gathered from a female donor with multiple sclerosis, enrolled in a pregnancy study.

V is TRBV7-9 and J is TRBJ2-7, with 9 bases lining up with TRBD1. The trim removed 5 bases at V and 2 bases at J, leaving 4 bases unmatched. Germline CDR1 is SEHNR and CDR2 is FQNEAQ (reference sequence). The CDR3 totals 14 residues. The CDR3 bases are TGTGCCAGCAGCAGTCGACAGGGGGCCTACGAGCAGTACTTC. Translating it yields CASSSRQGAYEQYF. The variable domain in full, completed from reference TRBV7-9 and TRBJ2-7, reads DTGVSQNPRHKITKRGQNVTFRCDPISEHNRLYWYRQTLGQGPEFLTYFQNEAQLEKSRLLSDRFSAERPKGSFSTLEIQRTEQGDSAMYLCASSSRQGAYEQYFGPGTRLTVT.

This chain links TRBV27 with TRBJ2-7; TRBD2 matches at 7 bases. CDR3 size: 14 residues. Germline V gene data show CDR1 as MNHEY and CDR2 as SMNVEV (reference sequence). With V trimmed by 4 bases and J by 7 bases, 10 bases remained unmatched. The CDR3 coding sequence is TGTGCCAGCAGTTCCCTAGCGGAGGATCAAGAGCAGTACTTC. Amino acid sequence: CASSSLAEDQEQYF.

The chain combines TRBV28 with TRBJ2-5, with 7 bases that match TRBD2. Germline-derived CDR1 and CDR2 are MDHEN and SYDVKM. V shed 7 bases, J shed 5 bases, and the junction held 10 bases outside the gene matches. The CDR3 is 14 residues long. The CDR3, as DNA: TGTGCCAGCACCCCTGCGGTGCGGGGGGAGACCCAGTACTTC. It is translated as CASTPAVRGETQYF.

This chain joins TRBV7-9 and TRBJ1-1, with a possible D match to TRBD1 (5 bases). The V end lost 3 bases, the J end lost 5 bases, and 13 bases lay between the germline ends. The germline CDR1 and CDR2 sequences are SEHNR and FQNEAQ (reference sequence). The CDR3 loop spans 14 amino acids. CDR3 protein: CASSFPGGGTEAFF. The DNA for the CDR3 is TGTGCCAGCAGCTTTCCAGGCGGGGGTACTGAAGCTTTCTTT. The entire variable domain, with the rest obtained from reference TRBV7-9 and TRBJ1-1, is as follows: DTGVSQNPRHKITKRGQNVTFRCDPISEHNRLYWYRQTLGQGPEFLTYFQNEAQLEKSRLLSDRFSAERPKGSFSTLEIQRTEQGDSAMYLCASSFPGGGTEAFFGQGTRLTVV.

V and J are TRBV10-1 and TRBJ2-2; 11 bases map to TRBD1. In germline, CDR1 is WNHNN, CDR2 SYGVQD (reference sequence). The CDR3 has 18 amino acids. After removal of 2 bases from V and 3 bases from J, the junction contained 8 bases not matched to a gene. CDR3 in DNA: TGCGCCAGCAGTGAGACCGGACAGGGGGCGCGCGACACCGGGGAGCTGTTTTTT. Protein product: CASSETGQGARDTGELFF.

Judged by abundance, this clone is medium-sized (0.01 to 0.1%). J is TRBJ2-3 and V is TRBV5-4, with D perhaps TRBD1 (6 bases). From germline, CDR1 is SGHNT and CDR2 YYREEE (reference sequence). The V end was cut by 0 bases, the J end by 1 base, with 12 bases between. The CDR3 totals 16 residues. In DNA, the CDR3 is TGTGCCAGCAGCTTGGGACAGGAAGGGGGCACAGATACGCAGTATTTT. Translating it yields CASSLGQEGGTDTQYF. Full variable domain (rest looked up from reference TRBV5-4 and TRBJ2-3): ETGVTQSPTHLIKTRGQQVTLRCSSQSGHNTVSWYQQALGQGPQFIFQYYREEENGRGNFPPRFSGLQFPNYSSELNVNALELDDSALYLCASSLGQEGGTDTQYFGPGTRLTVL.

The chain joins TRBV27 to TRBJ1-2, with 7 nucleotides matching TRBD1. Germline CDR1 MNHEY, CDR2 SMNVEV (reference sequence). With 4 bases clipped from V and 5 bases from J, the junction kept 10 bases outside the gene matches. CDR3 length: 15 residues. This chain's CDR3 is CASSSRRGQFYGYTF. The CDR3 bases are TGTGCCAGCAGTTCTAGACGGGGACAGTTTTATGGCTACACCTTC.

The chain uses TRBV11-2 and TRBJ2-1, with D perhaps matching TRBD2 (6 bases). Trimming took 0 bases from V and 4 from J, leaving 10 bases between them. This CDR3 comprises 15 residues. The germline V gene has CDR1 SGHAT and CDR2 FQNNGV. CDR3 amino acids: CASSLESGGYNEQFF. In DNA form, the CDR3 reads TGTGCCAGCAGCTTAGAGTCTGGGGGGTACAATGAGCAGTTCTTC.

The chain joins TRBV5-5 to TRBJ1-6, with 7 bases lining up with TRBD1. Germline loops: CDR1 SGHKS, CDR2 YYEKEE (reference sequence). The CDR3 runs 16 residues. With V trimmed by 1 base and J by 4 bases, 5 bases remained unmatched. CDR3 in amino acids: CASSLWDSSYNSPLHF. In DNA, the CDR3 is TGTGCCAGCAGCTTGTGGGACAGTTCTTATAATTCACCCCTCCACTTT.

The J gene is TRBJ2-1, the V gene TRBV4-3, with TRBD2 matching over 15 bases. The length of the CDR3 is 15 residues. The V gene end was trimmed by 7 bases and the J gene end by 7 bases; junction bases not matched to a gene: 5. Germline CDR1 and CDR2: LGHNA and YSLEER. The CDR3 bases are TGCGCCAGCACTGTCGGACTAGCGGGAGGGAATGAGCAGTTCTTC. Its protein is CASTVGLAGGNEQFF.

The gene calls are TRBV5-4 and TRBJ2-2; 7 bases are shared with TRBD2. V was clipped by 4 bases and J by 1 base; unmatched bases: 7. The CDR3 is made up of 16 amino acids. The germline V gene encodes CDR1 SGHNT and CDR2 YYREEE (reference sequence). CDR3 coding DNA: TGTGCCAGCAGCCCAGCCTCTAGCGGGAACACCGGGGAGCTGTTTTTT. Its protein product is CASSPASSGNTGELFF.

This clone has a single count. V gene TRBV7-9 combines with J gene TRBJ2-3, with D possibly matching TRBD2 (5 bases). CDR1 is SEHNR, CDR2 FQNEAQ, per germline (reference sequence). V shed 6 bases and J shed 4 bases, with 17 bases lying between them. The CDR3 is made up of 15 amino acids. CDR3 DNA sequence: TGTGCCAGCAGATCCAAGGGAGATGGGTCAGATACGCAGTATTTT. Its protein product is CASRSKGDGSDTQYF.

The chain links TRBV23-1 to TRBJ1-5, with no clear D. TRBV23-1 is treated as an ORF (open reading frame) with a function not yet certain. CDR3 length equals 16 residues. Trimming removed 4 bases from V and 4 bases from J, with 17 bases in between. The CDR3 spells CASSPRLQVRNQPQHF. Written as DNA, the CDR3 is TGCGCCAGCAGTCCCCGTCTCCAGGTTCGAAATCAGCCCCAGCATTTT.